The 18 T cell receptor beta chains below were found in one sample sequenced in a study of blood T cells in healthy people across ages. Using a J-beta primer mix together with a sample-barcoded 5' primer, a second PCR was run for about 6 to 11 cycles. TCRdb re-derived calls from the 5' RACE reads in MiXCR, one entry per CDR3 protein. The sample comprises around 1,900,000 distinct CDR3 sequences, 35% to 50% of which are singletons, and more than 20% rests with the top ten. The source material was blood. The receptors were gathered from a human donor in good health.

This clonotype was counted a few times. V is TRBV29-1 and J is TRBJ1-4; the D gene is possibly TRBD1 (5 bases). Trimming removed 5 bases at V and 10 bases at J, with 17 bases between. The germline CDR1 and CDR2 sequences are SQVTM and ANQGSEA. There are 13 residues in the CDR3. The CDR3 sequence is CSVSLGDARKLFF. The CDR3 DNA reads as TGCAGCGTTTCTCTAGGGGACGCGAGAAAACTGTTTTTT.

V gene TRBV4-3 combines with J gene TRBJ2-1; 8 bases are a match to TRBD1. Germline V gene data show CDR1 as LGHNA and CDR2 as YSLEER. The V gene end was trimmed by 1 base and the J gene end by 2 bases; junction bases not matched to a gene: 13. This CDR3 contains 19 residues. The CDR3, as DNA: TGCGCCAGCAGCCAAGTTTGGGGGACCGGGACAGGTCCCTACAATGAGCAGTTCTTC. It is translated as CASSQVWGTGTGPYNEQFF.

In its sample, this clonotype was seen a few times. The chain uses TRBV2 and TRBJ2-5; D unresolved. CDR1 and CDR2 from the germline V gene are SNHLY and FYNNEI. The CDR3 runs 12 residues. The CDR3 is CATSSIVETQYF. The CDR3 bases are TGTGCTACCAGTTCGATCGTAGAGACCCAGTACTTC. The whole variable domain, filled in from reference TRBV2 and TRBJ2-5, reads EPEVTQTPSHQVTQMGQEVILRCVPISNHLYFYWYRQILGQKVEFLVSFYNNEISEKSEIFDDQFSVERPDGSNFTLKIRSTKLEDSAMYFCATSSIVETQYFGPGTRLLVL.

In this sample, this clonotype turned up a few times. V usage is TRBV15 and J usage is TRBJ2-4; D may be TRBD2 (6 bases). The CDR3 sequence is 13 residues long. Germline lookup yields CDR1 LNHNV and CDR2 YYDKDF (reference sequence). V was pared by 1 base and J by 5 bases, with 6 bases between. The DNA for the CDR3 is TGTGCCACCAGCAGAGGGGAGGAAAACATTCAGTACTTC. It specifies CATSRGEENIQYF.

This clonotype was seen more than once but under ten times. V and J are TRBV20-1 and TRBJ1-2; D uncertain. The ends were cut back, 8 bases at V and 8 bases at J, with 15 bases in the middle. This CDR3 has 11 amino acids. Germline V gene data show CDR1 as DFQATT and CDR2 as SNEGSKA (reference sequence). DNA of the CDR3: TGCAGTACAAGGGCAGGAGGAGGCTACACCTTC. This sequence encodes CSTRAGGGYTF.

This clonotype was counted only a few times. The rearrangement links TRBV20-1 to TRBJ2-1; D could derive from TRBD1 or TRBD2 (5 bases each). CDR1 and CDR2 from the germline V gene are DFQATT and SNEGSKA (reference sequence). The V end was cut by 0 bases, the J end by 6 bases, with 15 bases between. The CDR3 is 15 residues long. For the CDR3, the DNA is TGCAGTGCTAGAGACGGGACCCCCAGTCTCAATGAGCAGTTCTTC. This translates into CSARDGTPSLNEQFF.

The chain uses TRBV6-2 or TRBV6-3 and TRBJ1-5; D not certain. CDR1 and CDR2 (germline): MNHEY, SVGEGT. CDR3 length: 13 residues. V gave up 7 bases and J gave up 6 bases, with 13 bases separating them. The CDR3 is CASTYREGQPQHF. The CDR3 coding sequence is TGTGCCAGCACCTACAGAGAAGGTCAGCCCCAGCATTTT.

V usage is TRBV6-2 or TRBV6-3 and J usage is TRBJ1-1, with a weak D call TRBD1 (5 bases). Germline V CDR1 and CDR2: MNHEY, SVGEGT. The CDR3 spans 15 residues. The V and J ends lost 3 bases and 0 bases respectively, with 11 bases between them. CDR3 protein: CASSYWGSLNTEAFF. Written as DNA, the CDR3 is TGTGCCAGCAGTTATTGGGGCAGCCTGAACACTGAAGCTTTCTTT.

This clonotype was seen only a few times. Here the CDR3 DNA reads TGTGCCAGCAGCTTAAGCCACGGAGGAGGCTACGAGCAGTACTTC. Its translation is CASSLSHGGGYEQYF. The chain has TRBV7-3 and TRBJ2-7; possible D gene TRBD2, 5 bases. The CDR3 sequence is 15 residues long. The V gene lost 1 base and the J gene lost 3 bases, with 13 bases spanning the gap. Germline loops: CDR1 SGHTA, CDR2 FQGTGA.

This clonotype was picked up a small number of times. The chain carries TRBV28 and TRBJ1-4; the D gene is possibly TRBD1 (5 bases). The germline gives CDR1 MDHEN, CDR2 SYDVKM. The CDR3 is 13 residues long. V was clipped by 7 bases and J by 8 bases, with 14 bases between them. The CDR3 reads CASIRGLGEKLFF. The CDR3 DNA reads TGTGCCAGCATTCGGGGGTTGGGGGAAAAACTGTTTTTT.

Written as DNA, the CDR3 is TGCAGCGTTGAATCTTGGCAGGGAGGGACTGAAGCTTTCTTT. Amino acid sequence: CSVESWQGGTEAFF. The chain joins TRBV29-1 to TRBJ1-1; perhaps TRBD1 as D (5 bases). This CDR3 contains 14 residues. Germline lookup yields CDR1 SQVTM and CDR2 ANQGSEA. Trimming took off 2 bases at V and 5 bases at J, with 15 bases between the two ends.

The chain uses TRBV6-2 or TRBV6-3 and TRBJ2-1, with D perhaps TRBD1 or TRBD2 (6 bases each). The CDR3 covers 15 residues. The V gene lost 6 bases and the J gene lost 6 bases, with 18 bases spanning the gap. Germline CDR1 is MNHEY and CDR2 is SVGEGT. The CDR3 reads CASSWGLLGGNEQFF. The CDR3 DNA follows: TGTGCCAGCAGCTGGGGACTCCTAGGGGGCAATGAGCAGTTCTTC.

The table lists this clonotype with a few counts. The chain employs TRBV5-6 and TRBJ2-3, with TRBD2 identical over 11 bases. Germline V gives CDR1 SGHDT, CDR2 YYEEEE. There are 17 residues in the CDR3. Unmatched junction bases numbered 7, after V lost 2 bases and J lost 2 bases. For the CDR3, the DNA is TGTGCCAGCAGCTTTCTCCTAGCGGGGGGATTCACAGATACGCAGTATTTT. This gives the protein CASSFLLAGGFTDTQYF.

The V gene is TRBV29-1, the J gene TRBJ2-5, with a weak D call TRBD2 (5 bases). The CDR3 covers 12 residues. The germline V and J ends were trimmed by 7 bases and 1 base, with 10 bases remaining between them. The germline V gene encodes CDR1 SQVTM and CDR2 ANQGSEA. The CDR3 DNA follows: TGCAGCGAAATAACTAGCCAAGAGACCCAGTACTTC. Translated: CSEITSQETQYF.

In this sample, this clonotype turned up a few times. V and J are TRBV12-3 or TRBV12-4 and TRBJ1-1; D ambiguous. CDR3 size: 14 residues. V shed 3 bases and J shed 1 base, with 9 bases lying between them. DNA for the CDR3: TGTGCCAGCAGTTTCAAACGATCGAACACTGAAGCTTTCTTT. This sequence encodes CASSFKRSNTEAFF.

The chain joins TRBV5-1 to TRBJ2-7; a possible D gene is TRBD2 (5 bases). V lost 0 bases and J 4 bases, leaving 20 bases between the germline ends. The CDR3 is made up of 17 amino acids. Germline V gene sequence: CDR1 SGHRS, CDR2 YFSETQ. CDR3 in amino acids: CASSLELLDSWSYEQYF. CDR3 sequence (DNA): TGCGCCAGCAGCTTGGAACTCCTGGACTCCTGGTCGTACGAGCAGTACTTC.

As to this clonotype: Being one base from a much bigger clone, this may be a read error. This sequence joins TRBV4-2 and TRBJ2-3; the D gene is possibly TRBD2 (6 bases). The CDR3 length is 14 residues. CDR1 is LGHNA, CDR2 YNFKEQ, per germline. CDR3 coding DNA: TGTGCCAACAGCGGAGGGGAACACACAGATACGCAGTATTTT. Protein sequence: CANSGGEHTDTQYF.

The rearrangement joins TRBV20-1 to TRBJ2-1, with a weak D call TRBD2 (6 bases). This CDR3 comprises 15 residues. The V end was cut by 7 bases, the J end by 6 bases, with 22 bases between. Germline lookup yields CDR1 DFQATT and CDR2 SNEGSKA (reference sequence). CDR3 sequence (DNA): TGCAGTGGCCCCCCTCGGGCGGGGTCTATCAATGAGCAGTTCTTC. Its translation: CSGPPRAGSINEQFF.